This T cell receptor (beta chain) was identified during a study of T-cell reconstitution after alpha-beta-depleted transplantation in children. Overall study findings and caveats: Surviving recipient T cells and intrathymic progenitors accounted for some patients' high TCRbeta diversity at day 60.

On this clonotype: Its antigen is not known.

The CDR3 runs to 16 residues. CDR1 is MDHEN and CDR2 is SYDVKM in the germline V gene. After removal of 4 bases from V and 2 bases from J, the junction contained 5 bases not matched to a gene. Preparation of the TCRbeta library was carried out with unique molecular identifiers. TCRdb re-analysed the PCR reads in MiXCR, keeping a single row per CDR3 protein. This table holds more than 200,000 distinct CDR3 sequences, roughly 8.3% found once. The specimen was PBMCs, mostly from graft donor cells, collected 360 days after TCRalphabeta/CD19-depleted stem cell transplant. The receptor was derived from a male patient between 2 and 10 years old who had a stem cell transplant for acute myeloid leukemia, so the T cells may come from the graft donor. The V gene is TRBV28, the J gene TRBJ2-6; 7 nucleotides line up with TRBD1. This CDR3 is CASSSPDRAGANVLTF. The CDR3 coding sequence is TGTGCCAGCAGTTCCCCCGACAGGGCTGGGGCCAACGTCCTGACTTTC.